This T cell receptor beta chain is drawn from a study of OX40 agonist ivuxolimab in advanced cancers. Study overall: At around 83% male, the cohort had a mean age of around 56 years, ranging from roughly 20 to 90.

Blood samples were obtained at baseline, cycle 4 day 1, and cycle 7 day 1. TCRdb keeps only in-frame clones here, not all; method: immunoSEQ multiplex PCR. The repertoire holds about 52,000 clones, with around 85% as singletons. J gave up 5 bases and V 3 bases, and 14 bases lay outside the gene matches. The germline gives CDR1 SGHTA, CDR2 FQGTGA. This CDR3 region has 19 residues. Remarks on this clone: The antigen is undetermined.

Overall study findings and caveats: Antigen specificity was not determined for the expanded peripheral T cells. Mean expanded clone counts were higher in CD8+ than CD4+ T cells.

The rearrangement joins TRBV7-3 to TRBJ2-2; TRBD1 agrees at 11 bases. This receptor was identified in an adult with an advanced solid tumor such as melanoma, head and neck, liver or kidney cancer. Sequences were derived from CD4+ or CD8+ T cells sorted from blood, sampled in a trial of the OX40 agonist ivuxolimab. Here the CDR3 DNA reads TGTGCCAGCAGCTTCGTCTTTCCGGGACAGGGGGTAGCGACCGGGGAGCTGTTTTTT. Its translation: CASSFVFPGQGVATGELFF. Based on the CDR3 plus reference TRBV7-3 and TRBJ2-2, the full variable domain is GAGVSQTPSNKVTEKGKYVELRCDPISGHTALYWYRQSLGQGPEFLIYFQGTGAADDSGLPNDRFFAVRPEGSVSTLKIQRTERGDSAVYLCASSFVFPGQGVATGELFFGEGSRLTVL.